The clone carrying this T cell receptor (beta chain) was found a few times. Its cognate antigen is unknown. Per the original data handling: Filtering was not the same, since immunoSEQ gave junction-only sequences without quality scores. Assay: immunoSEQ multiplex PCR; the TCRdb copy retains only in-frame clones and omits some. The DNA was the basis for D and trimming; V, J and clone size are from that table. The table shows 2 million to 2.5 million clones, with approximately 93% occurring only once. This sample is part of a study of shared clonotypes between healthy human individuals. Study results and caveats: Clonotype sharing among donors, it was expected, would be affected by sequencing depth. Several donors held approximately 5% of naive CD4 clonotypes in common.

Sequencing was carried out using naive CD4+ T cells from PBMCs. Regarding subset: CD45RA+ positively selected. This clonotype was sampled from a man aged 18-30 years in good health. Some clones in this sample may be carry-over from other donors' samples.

The chain's CDR3 is CASTGTGGGTEAFF. The CDR3 DNA reads TGTGCCAGCACCGGGACAGGGGGAGGTACTGAAGCTTTCTTT. This chain joins TRBV6-1 and TRBJ1-1; 11 nucleotides line up with TRBD1. V gave up 7 bases and J gave up 5 bases; unmatched junction bases: 6. From germline, CDR1 is MNHNS and CDR2 SASEGT. The CDR3 loop spans 14 amino acids.